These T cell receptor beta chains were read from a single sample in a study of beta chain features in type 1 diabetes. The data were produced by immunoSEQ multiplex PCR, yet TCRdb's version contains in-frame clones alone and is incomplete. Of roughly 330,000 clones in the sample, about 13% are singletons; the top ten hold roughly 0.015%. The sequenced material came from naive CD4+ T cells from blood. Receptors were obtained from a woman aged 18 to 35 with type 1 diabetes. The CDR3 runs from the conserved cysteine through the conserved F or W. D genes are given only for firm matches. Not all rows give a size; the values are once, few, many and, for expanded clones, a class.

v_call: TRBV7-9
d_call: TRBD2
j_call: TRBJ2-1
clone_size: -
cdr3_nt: TGTGCCAGCAGCTTAAGCCTAGCGGGAGTCTCATACAATGAGCAGTTCTTC
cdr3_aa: CASSLSLAGVSYNEQFF

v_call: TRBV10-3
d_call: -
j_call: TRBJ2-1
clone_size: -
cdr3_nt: TGTGCCATCAGGGGGACACAGTTAAATGAGCAGTTCTTC
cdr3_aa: CAIRGTQLNEQFF

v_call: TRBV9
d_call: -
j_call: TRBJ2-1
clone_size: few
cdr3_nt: TGTGCCAGCAGCGTTGGTTGGGCCAACAATGAGCAGTTCTTC
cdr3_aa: CASSVGWANNEQFF

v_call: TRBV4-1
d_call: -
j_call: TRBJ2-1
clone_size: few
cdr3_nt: TGCGCCAGCAGCCAAGGGGGAGCCCGGGATCTGGGAGATGAGCAGTTCTTC
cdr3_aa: CASSQGGARDLGDEQFF

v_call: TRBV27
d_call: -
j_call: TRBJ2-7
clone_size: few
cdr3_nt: TGTGCCAGCAGTTTATTATACAGCTTGGGCGAGCAGTACTTC
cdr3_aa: CASSLLYSLGEQYF

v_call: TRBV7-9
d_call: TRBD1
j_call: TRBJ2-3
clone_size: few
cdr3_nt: TGTGCCAGCAGCTTAGGAGGGGGCGCGGTGCACACAGATACGCAGTATTTT
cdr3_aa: CASSLGGGAVHTDTQYF

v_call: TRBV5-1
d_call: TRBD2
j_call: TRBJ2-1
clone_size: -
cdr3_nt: TGCGCCAGCAGGGAGGGCGGGGGCTCCTACAATGAGCAGTTCTTC
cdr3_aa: CASREGGGSYNEQFF

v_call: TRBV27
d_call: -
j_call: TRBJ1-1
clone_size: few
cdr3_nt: TGTGCCAGCAGTTTAACGGTTCTGGGAGTCACTGAAGCTTTCTTT
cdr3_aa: CASSLTVLGVTEAFF

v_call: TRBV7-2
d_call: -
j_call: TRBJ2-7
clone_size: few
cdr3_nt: TGTGCCAGCAGCTTAGTCCAGGCTTTCTACGAGCAGTACTTC
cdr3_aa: CASSLVQAFYEQYF

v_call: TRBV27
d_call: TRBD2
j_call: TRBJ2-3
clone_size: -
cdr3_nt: TGTGCCACCCTCAACCTAGCGGGAGACTCGAATACGCAGTATTTT
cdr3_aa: CATLNLAGDSNTQYF

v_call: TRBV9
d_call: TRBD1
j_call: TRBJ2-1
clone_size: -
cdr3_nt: TGTGCCAGCAGCGTCCGGACAGGGGTCACCTACAATGAGCAGTTCTTC
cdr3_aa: CASSVRTGVTYNEQFF

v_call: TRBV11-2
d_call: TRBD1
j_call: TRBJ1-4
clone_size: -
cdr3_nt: TGTGCCAGCAGCTGGGACAGGGGTAATGAAAAACTGTTTTTT
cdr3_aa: CASSWDRGNEKLFF

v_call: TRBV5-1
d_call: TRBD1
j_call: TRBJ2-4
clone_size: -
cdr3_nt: TGCGCCAGCAGTGGGGGAGGGACAGGGGGCCGGATTCAGTACTTC
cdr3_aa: CASSGGGTGGRIQYF

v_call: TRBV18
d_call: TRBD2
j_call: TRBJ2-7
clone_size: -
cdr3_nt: TGTGCCAGCTCCCCGTCTCCTCTAGCGGCCTTCTACGAGCAGTACTTC
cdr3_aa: CASSPSPLAAFYEQYF

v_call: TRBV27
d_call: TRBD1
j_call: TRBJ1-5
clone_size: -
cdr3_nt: TGTGCCAGCAGTTTCCAGGGACAGGGCCGACAGCCCCAGCATTTT
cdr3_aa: CASSFQGQGRQPQHF

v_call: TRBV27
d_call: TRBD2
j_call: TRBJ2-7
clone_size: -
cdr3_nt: TGTGCCAGCAGTCACCCCGGGACTAGCGGCGAAGAGCAGTACTTC
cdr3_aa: CASSHPGTSGEEQYF

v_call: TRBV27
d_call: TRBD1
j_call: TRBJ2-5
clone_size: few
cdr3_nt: TGTGCCAGCAGGCTACAGGGGGCAGGAGAGACCCAGTACTTC
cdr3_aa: CASRLQGAGETQYF

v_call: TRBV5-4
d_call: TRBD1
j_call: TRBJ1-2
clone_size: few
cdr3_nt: TGTGCCAGCAGCAGGGGGCCGGGACAGGGGCAAGTCTACACCTTC
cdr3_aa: CASSRGPGQGQVYTF

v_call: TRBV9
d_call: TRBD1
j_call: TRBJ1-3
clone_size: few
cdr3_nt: TGTGCCAGCAGCGCCGGGACAGGGGTCTTTTCTGGAAACACCATATATTTT
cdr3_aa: CASSAGTGVFSGNTIYF

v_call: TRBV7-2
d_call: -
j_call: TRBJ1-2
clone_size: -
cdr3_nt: TGTGCCAGCAGCATAGGGGGGGTAGGTGGCTACACCTTC
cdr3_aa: CASSIGGVGGYTF

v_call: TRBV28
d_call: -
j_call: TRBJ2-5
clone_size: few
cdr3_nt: TGTGCCAGCAGTTTTGGGGCAGAGGCGGCGGAGACCCAGTACTTC
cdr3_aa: CASSFGAEAAETQYF

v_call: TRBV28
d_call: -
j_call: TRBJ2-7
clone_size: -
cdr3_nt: TGTGCCAGCACTGATCAGGCGTACGAGCAGTACTTC
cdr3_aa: CASTDQAYEQYF

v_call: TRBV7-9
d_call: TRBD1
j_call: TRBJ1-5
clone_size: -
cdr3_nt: TGTGCCAGCAGCTCCGGAGGGGGCCACCAGCCCCAGCATTTT
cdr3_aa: CASSSGGGHQPQHF

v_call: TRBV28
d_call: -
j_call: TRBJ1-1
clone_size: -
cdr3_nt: TGTGCCAGCAGTTTATTTGCAGGGGTGAACACTGAAGCTTTCTTT
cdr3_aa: CASSLFAGVNTEAFF

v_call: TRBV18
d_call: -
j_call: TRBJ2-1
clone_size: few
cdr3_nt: TGTGCCAGCTCACCTTTGGGGGGGCTCGCCTCCTACAATGAGCAGTTCTTC
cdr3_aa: CASSPLGGLASYNEQFF

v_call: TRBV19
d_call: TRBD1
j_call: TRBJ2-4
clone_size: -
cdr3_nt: TGTGCCAGTGATCCCGGGACAGCAAAAAACATTCAGTACTTC
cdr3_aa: CASDPGTAKNIQYF

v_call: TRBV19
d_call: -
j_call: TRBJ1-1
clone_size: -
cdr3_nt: TGTGCCATCAGCCCTTGGCAGCCGGGGAACACTGAAGCTTTCTTT
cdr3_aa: CAISPWQPGNTEAFF

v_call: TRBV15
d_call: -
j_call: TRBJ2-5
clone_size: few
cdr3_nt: TGTGCCACCAGCCCGGGACTCTACAAAGAGACCCAGTACTTC
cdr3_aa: CATSPGLYKETQYF

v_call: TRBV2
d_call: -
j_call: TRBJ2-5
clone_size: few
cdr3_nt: TGTGCCAGCAGAGGGGGATCCCAAGAGACCCAGTACTTC
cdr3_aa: CASRGGSQETQYF

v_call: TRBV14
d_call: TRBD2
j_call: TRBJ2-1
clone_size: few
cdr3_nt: TGTGCCAGCAGCACGACTAGCGGGAGTAGCGGCTCCTACAATGAGCAGTTCTTC
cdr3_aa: CASSTTSGSSGSYNEQFF

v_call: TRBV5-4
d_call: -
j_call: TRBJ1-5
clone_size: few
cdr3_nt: TGTGCCAGCAGCTTGGACACCAGCACGGGTCAGCCCCAGCATTTT
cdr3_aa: CASSLDTSTGQPQHF

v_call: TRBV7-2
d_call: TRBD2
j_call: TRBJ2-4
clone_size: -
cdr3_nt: TGTGCCAGCAGCTCCCTGGCTAGCGGGAAGGGGGACATTCAGTACTTC
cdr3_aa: CASSSLASGKGDIQYF

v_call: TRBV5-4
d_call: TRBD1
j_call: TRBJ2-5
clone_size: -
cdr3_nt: TGTGCCAGCAGACCCCAACAGGGGTCCCAAGAGACCCAGTACTTC
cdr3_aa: CASRPQQGSQETQYF

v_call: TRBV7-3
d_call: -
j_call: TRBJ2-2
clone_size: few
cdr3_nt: TGTGCCAGCAGCCCCAGGGGCACCGGGGAGCTGTTTTTT
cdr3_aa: CASSPRGTGELFF

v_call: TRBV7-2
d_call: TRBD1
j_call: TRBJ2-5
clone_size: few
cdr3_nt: TGTGCCAGCAGCCGGGACAGGGGGGAGACCCAGTACTTC
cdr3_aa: CASSRDRGETQYF

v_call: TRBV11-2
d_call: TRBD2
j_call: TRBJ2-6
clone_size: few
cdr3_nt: TGTGCCAGCAGCTCCTTTGCTAGCGGGAGCACTGGGGCCAACGTCCTGACTTTC
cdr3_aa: CASSSFASGSTGANVLTF

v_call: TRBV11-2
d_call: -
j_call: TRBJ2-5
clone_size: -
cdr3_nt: TGTGCCAGCAGCTTAGCAGGAGAGACCCAGTACTTC
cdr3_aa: CASSLAGETQYF

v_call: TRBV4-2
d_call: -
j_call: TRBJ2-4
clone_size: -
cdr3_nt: TGTGCCAGCAGCCAGGCCCTTACTAGCTGGGGAGCCAAAAACATTCAGTACTTC
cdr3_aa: CASSQALTSWGAKNIQYF

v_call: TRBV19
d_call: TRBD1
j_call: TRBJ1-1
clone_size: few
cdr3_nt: TGTGCCAGTAGTCGACAGGGCGGCAACCTTGAAGCTTTCTTT
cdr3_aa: CASSRQGGNLEAFF

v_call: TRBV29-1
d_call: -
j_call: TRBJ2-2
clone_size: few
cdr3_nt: TGCAGCGTTGATCCAGGGTACACCGGGGAGCTGTTTTTT
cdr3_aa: CSVDPGYTGELFF

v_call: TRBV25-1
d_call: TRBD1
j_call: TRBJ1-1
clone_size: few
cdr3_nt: TGTGCCAGCAGACGACAGGGGTTGAGGAACACTGAAGCTTTCTTT
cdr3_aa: CASRRQGLRNTEAFF

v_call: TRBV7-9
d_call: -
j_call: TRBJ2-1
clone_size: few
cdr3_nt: TGTGCCAGTCACATGGCCGCCGGGACTCAGGAGCAGTTCTTC
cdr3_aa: CASHMAAGTQEQFF

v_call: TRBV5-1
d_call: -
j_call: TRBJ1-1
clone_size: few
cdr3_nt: TGCGCCAGCAGCTTGGAAAAATCCAGATATGAAGCTTTCTTT
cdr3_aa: CASSLEKSRYEAFF

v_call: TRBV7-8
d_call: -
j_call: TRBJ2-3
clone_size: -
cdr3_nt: TGTGCCAGCAGCTCCCAGGGGATGGCCCGAGATACGCAGTATTTT
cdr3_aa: CASSSQGMARDTQYF

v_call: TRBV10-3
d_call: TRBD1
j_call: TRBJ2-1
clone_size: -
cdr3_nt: TGTGCCATCAGATCCGGGACAGGGGCAGACAATGAGCAGTTCTTC
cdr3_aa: CAIRSGTGADNEQFF

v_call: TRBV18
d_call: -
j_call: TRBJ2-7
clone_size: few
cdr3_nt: TGTGCCAGCTCACTTGTGGGAGGAGGTTCAGACGAGCAGTACTTC
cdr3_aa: CASSLVGGGSDEQYF

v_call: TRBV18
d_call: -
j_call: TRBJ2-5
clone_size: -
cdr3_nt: TGTGCCAGCTCACCACGGAGGAGGGACGGAGAGACCCAGTACTTC
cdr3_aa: CASSPRRRDGETQYF

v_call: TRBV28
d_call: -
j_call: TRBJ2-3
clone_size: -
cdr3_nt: TGTGCCAGCAGCCCTCGTATTACGCAGTATTTT
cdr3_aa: CASSPRITQYF

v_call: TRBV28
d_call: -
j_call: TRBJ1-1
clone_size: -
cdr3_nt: TGTGCCAGCAGTCCCCCCCAAAACACTGAAGCTTTCTTT
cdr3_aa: CASSPPQNTEAFF

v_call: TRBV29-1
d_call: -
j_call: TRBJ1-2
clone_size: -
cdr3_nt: TGCAGCGTTGAAAAATTGGGCAGGGTCCCTAATGGCTACACCTTC
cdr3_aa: CSVEKLGRVPNGYTF

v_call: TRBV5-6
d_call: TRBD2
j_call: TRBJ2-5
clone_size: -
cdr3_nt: TGTGCCAGCAGCCCGCCGACTAGCGGGAGGAAAGAGACCCAGTACTTC
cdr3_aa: CASSPPTSGRKETQYF

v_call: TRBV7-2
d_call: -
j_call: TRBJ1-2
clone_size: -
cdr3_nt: TGTGCCAGCAGCGCGGGACTGCGGGAAAGTGGCTACACCTTC
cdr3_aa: CASSAGLRESGYTF

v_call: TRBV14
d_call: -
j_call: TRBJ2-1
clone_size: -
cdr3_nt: TGTGCCAGCAGCCTCAGCCTCCACAGTGAGCAGTTCTTC
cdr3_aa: CASSLSLHSEQFF

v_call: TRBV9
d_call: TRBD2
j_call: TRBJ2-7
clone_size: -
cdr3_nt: TGTGCCAGCAGCGTCCTAGCGGGAGGACCTGGTTTAACCCTCTACGAGCAGTACTTC
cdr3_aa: CASSVLAGGPGLTLYEQYF

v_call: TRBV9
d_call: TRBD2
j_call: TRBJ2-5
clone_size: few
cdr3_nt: TGTGCCAGCAGCGATGGGACTAGCGCGCAGTACTTC
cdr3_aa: CASSDGTSAQYF

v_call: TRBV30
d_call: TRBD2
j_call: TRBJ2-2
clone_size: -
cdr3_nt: TGTGCCTGGAGTGGGTTAGCGGGAGTCACCGGGGAGCTGTTTTTT
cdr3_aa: CAWSGLAGVTGELFF

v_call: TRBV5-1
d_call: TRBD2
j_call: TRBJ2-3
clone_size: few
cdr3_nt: TGCGCCAGCAGCCCGGGGACTAGCGGGATCTCAGATACGCAGTATTTT
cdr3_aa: CASSPGTSGISDTQYF